These 29 T cell receptor beta chains share one sample of origin, sequenced in a study of control samples from healthy donors and cancer patients. The repertoire was sequenced with immunoSEQ multiplex PCR; TCRdb's copy has only in-frame clones and lacks some. The table has 150,000 to 200,000 clones, 94% seen once. Material for sequencing was blood. These receptors came from a woman between 18 and 29 years old in good health.

The chain joins TRBV7-3 to TRBJ1-5; no firm D call. Germline-derived CDR1 and CDR2 are SGHTA and FQGTGA. The CDR3 covers 13 residues. Trimming took 5 bases from V and 9 from J, leaving 14 bases between them. CDR3 in DNA: TGTGCCAGCAGCCCCGGGCCCGAGAGGCCCCAGCATTTT. As protein: CASSPGPERPQHF.

V usage is TRBV7-2 and J usage is TRBJ1-2; D is unclear. The V gene lost 5 bases and the J gene lost 6 bases, with 16 bases spanning the gap. This CDR3 is 14 amino acids long. The germline V gene encodes CDR1 SGHTA and CDR2 FQGNSA. The CDR3 protein is CASSPPPNRNGYTF. The DNA of the CDR3 is TGTGCCAGCAGCCCCCCGCCTAATCGGAATGGCTACACCTTC.

V is TRBV29-1 and J is TRBJ2-7, with D possibly called TRBD1 or TRBD2 (5 bases each). This CDR3 is built from 13 residues. Germline CDR1 reads SQVTM; CDR2 reads ANQGSEA. Between the trimmed V and J ends, which lost 6 bases and 6 bases, there was a span of 18 bases. CDR3 in amino acids: CSVTSGALGEQYF. CDR3 DNA sequence: TGCAGCGTGACATCCGGGGCTTTAGGCGAGCAGTACTTC.

This clone was seen a single time. This rearrangement joins TRBV10-3 to TRBJ1-1, with unresolved D. The CDR3 is made up of 13 amino acids. Germline V gene lookup returns CDR1 ENHRY and CDR2 SYGVKD. V was pared by 0 bases and J by 12 bases, with 14 bases between. For the CDR3, the DNA is TGTGCCATCAGTGAGTCCCCGGGCGCTAGCCCTTTCTTT. As protein: CAISESPGASPFF.

The V call is TRBV6-1, the J call TRBJ1-5, with 9 nucleotides matching TRBD1. The CDR3 length is 15 residues. V trimming: 2 bases; J trimming: 9 bases; junction bases outside the gene matches: 8. Germline CDR1 and CDR2: MNHNS and SASEGT. DNA of the CDR3: TGTGCCAGCAGTGAAACACAGGGGGCTGTCCGGCCCCAGCATTTT. Translating gives CASSETQGAVRPQHF.

The V and J genes are TRBV5-1 and TRBJ1-2; 7 bases agree with TRBD1. Germline CDR1 SGHRS, CDR2 YFSETQ. The length of the CDR3 is 15 residues. The J segment lost 4 bases and the V segment lost 0 bases, leaving 6 bases of the junction unmatched. The chain's CDR3 is CASSLESAGGYGYTF. The CDR3, as DNA: TGCGCCAGCAGCTTGGAATCTGCAGGGGGCTATGGCTACACCTTC.

The chain's CDR3 is CASSYDGGNTEAFF. Written as DNA, the CDR3 is TGTGCCAGCAGTTACGATGGAGGGAATACTGAAGCTTTCTTT. The rearrangement uses TRBV6-6 and TRBJ1-1; no clear D. Germline CDR1 and CDR2: MNHNY and SVGAGI (reference sequence). The length of the CDR3 is 14 residues. V lost 2 bases, J lost 5 bases, and 12 bases lay in between.

This clone was observed once. The chain joins TRBV6-2 or TRBV6-3 to TRBJ1-3; D possibly corresponds to TRBD1 (5 bases). CDR3 length equals 17 residues. Germline lookup yields CDR1 MNHEY and CDR2 SVGEGT. Trimming stripped 2 bases from V and 0 bases from J, with 14 bases between. CDR3 sequence: CASSYGGELHSGNTIYF. The CDR3 DNA reads TGTGCCAGCAGTTACGGAGGGGAGCTCCACTCTGGAAACACCATATATTTT.

This chain links TRBV14 with TRBJ1-1; 7 bases align to TRBD1. CDR3 length: 15 residues. Germline lookup yields CDR1 SGHDN and CDR2 FVKESK. With 1 base clipped from V and 5 bases from J, the junction kept 7 bases outside the gene matches. Here the CDR3 DNA reads TGTGCCAGCAGCCAAGTATTAGGGGGCGGAACTGAAGCTTTCTTT. It is translated as CASSQVLGGGTEAFF.

This sequence joins TRBV6-6 and TRBJ1-5, with D possibly TRBD1 on 5 matching bases. The V gene's germline CDR1 is MNHNY and CDR2 SVGAGI (reference sequence). This CDR3 region has 13 residues. The ends were cut back, 6 bases at V and 3 bases at J, with 9 bases in the middle. The CDR3 protein is CASSGGSNQPQHF. CDR3 coding DNA: TGTGCCAGCAGCGGGGGGTCCAATCAGCCCCAGCATTTT.

The V call is TRBV7-9, the J call TRBJ1-1; possibly TRBD1 for D (5 bases). Trimming removed 3 bases at V and 1 base at J, with 12 bases between. CDR3 size: 15 residues. Germline loops: CDR1 SEHNR, CDR2 FQNEAQ (reference sequence). The CDR3 is CASSLSQGPNTEAFF. In DNA form, the CDR3 reads TGTGCCAGCAGCTTGTCCCAGGGACCGAACACTGAAGCTTTCTTT.

This clone was seen a handful of times. The chain recombines TRBV7-9 with TRBJ2-7, with D maybe TRBD2 (5 bases). The CDR3 has 17 residues. Germline lookup yields CDR1 SEHNR and CDR2 FQNEAQ (reference sequence). V was shortened by 5 bases and J by 0 bases, with 20 bases between the two germline ends. The chain's CDR3 is CASSLRRPGVISYEQYF. The CDR3 region has the DNA TGTGCCAGCAGCCTCCGGCGGCCCGGGGTTATCTCCTACGAGCAGTACTTC.

This chain joins TRBV18 and TRBJ2-5; no clear D. In germline, CDR1 is KGHSH, CDR2 LQKENI. The CDR3 runs to 14 residues. The V and J ends lost 3 bases and 1 base respectively, with 9 bases between them. Here the CDR3 reads CASSPNDIQETQYF. Written as DNA, the CDR3 is TGTGCCAGCTCACCGAACGACATCCAAGAGACCCAGTACTTC.

The rearrangement links TRBV6-2 or TRBV6-3 to TRBJ1-5; D not certain. CDR1 is MNHEY and CDR2 is SVGEGT in the germline V gene. This CDR3 is 14 amino acids long. V was cut by 4 bases and J by 0 bases, with 7 bases left in between. As DNA, the CDR3 is TGTGCCAGCAGTTCTCACTATAGCAATCAGCCCCAGCATTTT. Translating gives CASSSHYSNQPQHF.

The rearrangement joins TRBV9 to TRBJ2-5, with D perhaps assigned TRBD1 or TRBD2 (6 bases each). CDR3 length: 14 residues. V lost 0 bases, J lost 5 bases, and 11 bases lay in between. The germline V gene encodes CDR1 SGDLS and CDR2 YYNGEE. For the CDR3, the DNA is TGTGCCAGCAGCGTAGCTGGGGGGCTGGAGACCCAGTACTTC. Its protein product is CASSVAGGLETQYF.

This clone was recorded only once. The rearrangement links TRBV11-1 to TRBJ2-3, with D perhaps matching TRBD1 (6 bases). The CDR3 contains 14 residues. V shed 5 bases and J shed 7 bases, with 16 bases lying between them. From germline, CDR1 is SGHAT and CDR2 FQDESV (reference sequence). As DNA, the CDR3 is TGTGCCAGCAGCCCGGGGAGAGACAGGAATACGCAGTATTTT. Its protein is CASSPGRDRNTQYF.

The V gene is TRBV3-1 (or the pseudogene TRBV3-2), the J gene TRBJ1-1; no definite D call. Germline loops: CDR1 LGHDT, CDR2 YNNKEL (reference sequence). V was trimmed by 0 bases and J by 10 bases, leaving 9 bases between them. The CDR3 runs to 12 residues. CDR3 in DNA: TGTGCCAGCAGCCAAGATGCGGGTGGAGCTTTCTTT. This gives the protein CASSQDAGGAFF.

The chain joins TRBV9 to TRBJ1-1; TRBD1 aligns across 9 bases. The CDR3 is 17 residues long. Germline CDR1 SGDLS, CDR2 YYNGEE. The V segment lost 3 bases and the J segment 2 bases; nucleotides outside the gene matches: 11. CDR3 sequence: CASSARTGAAENTEAFF. Here the CDR3 DNA reads TGTGCCAGCAGCGCCAGGACAGGGGCCGCGGAAAACACTGAAGCTTTCTTT.

The chain is built from TRBV19 and TRBJ1-6; D uncertain. CDR3 length: 17 amino acids. V was shortened by 5 bases and J by 0 bases, with 14 bases between the two germline ends. CDR1 is LNHDA and CDR2 is SQIVND in the germline V gene (reference sequence). The DNA for the CDR3 is TGTGCCAGTAGTCTCGCAGAGGTGGGCTCCTATAATTCACCCCTCCACTTT. Protein sequence: CASSLAEVGSYNSPLHF.

The CDR3 sequence is CASSGYRGPYNEQFF. The CDR3 DNA reads TGTGCCAGCAGCGGTTACAGGGGCCCCTACAATGAGCAGTTCTTC. The chain has TRBV6-5 and TRBJ2-1; 7 bases fit TRBD1. The CDR3 spans 15 residues. The germline CDR1 and CDR2 sequences are MNHEY and SVGAGI. The V segment lost 6 bases and the J segment 2 bases; nucleotides outside the gene matches: 7.

V gene TRBV7-9 combines with J gene TRBJ1-5; no firm D call. V lost 0 bases and J 5 bases, leaving 2 bases between the germline ends. Per germline, CDR1 SEHNR and CDR2 FQNEAQ (reference sequence). The CDR3 contains 12 residues. Here the CDR3 reads CASSLAYQPQHF. In DNA, the CDR3 is TGTGCCAGCAGCTTAGCGTATCAGCCCCAGCATTTT. The full variable domain, its missing parts supplied by reference TRBV7-9 and TRBJ1-5, is DTGVSQNPRHKITKRGQNVTFRCDPISEHNRLYWYRQTLGQGPEFLTYFQNEAQLEKSRLLSDRFSAERPKGSFSTLEIQRTEQGDSAMYLCASSLAYQPQHFGDGTRLSIL.

This rearrangement joins TRBV6-2 or TRBV6-3 to TRBJ1-2; 9 nucleotides align to TRBD1. This CDR3 has 16 amino acids. Looked up from germline, CDR1 is MNHEY and CDR2 is SVGEGT. V gave up 0 bases and J gave up 5 bases; unmatched junction bases: 7. The CDR3 sequence: CASSYSGQGDLYGYTF. CDR3 bases: TGTGCCAGCAGTTACTCGGGACAGGGAGACCTTTATGGCTACACCTTC.

The chain uses TRBV27 and TRBJ1-2; D is perhaps TRBD1 (6 bases). V gave up 1 base and J gave up 3 bases, with 15 bases separating them. The length of the CDR3 is 16 residues. The V gene's germline CDR1 is MNHEY and CDR2 SMNVEV (reference sequence). CDR3 region: CASSLFYGGDDYGYTF. Here the CDR3 DNA reads TGTGCCAGCAGTTTATTCTACGGGGGCGACGACTATGGCTACACCTTC.

CDR3 nucleotide sequence: TGTGCCAGCAGTTTCGGGACAGGGGGCTCTTACGAGCAGTACTTC. Protein: CASSFGTGGSYEQYF. The chain is built from TRBV6-5 and TRBJ2-7; TRBD1 matches 12 bases. This CDR3 contains 15 residues. With 4 bases clipped from V and 4 bases from J, the junction kept 5 bases outside the gene matches. CDR1 MNHEY and CDR2 SVGAGI come from the germline V gene.

The chain has TRBV4-1 and TRBJ1-2, with 12 bases that match TRBD1. Germline lookup yields CDR1 MGHRA and CDR2 YSYEKL. V lost 6 bases, J lost 3 bases, and 14 bases stayed unmatched. The CDR3 is made up of 18 amino acids. For the CDR3, the DNA is TGCGCCAGCAGTCAAAGGGACAGGGGGCGTAAGGGGGACTATGGCTACACCTTC. Translation: CASSQRDRGRKGDYGYTF.

This sequence joins TRBV29-1 and TRBJ2-7, with D possibly TRBD2 on 7 matching bases. Per the germline V gene, CDR1 is SQVTM and CDR2 is ANQGSEA. This CDR3 comprises 12 residues. Between the trimmed V and J ends, which lost 3 bases and 2 bases, there was a span of 8 bases. CDR3 nucleotides: TGCAGCGTTGACGGGGGGCCCTACGAGCAGTACTTC. Protein product: CSVDGGPYEQYF.

The genes are TRBV21-1 and TRBJ2-4. TRBV21-1 is described as a pseudogene. The CDR3 contains 9 residues. The CDR3 DNA reads as TGTGCCTCAGGAGACATTCAGTACTTC. Amino acids: CASGDIQYF.

V usage is TRBV7-9 and J usage is TRBJ2-1; 10 bases line up with TRBD2. This CDR3 spans 15 amino acids. Per the germline V gene, CDR1 is SEHNR and CDR2 is FQNEAQ (reference sequence). J lost 8 bases, V lost 1 base, and 5 bases had no gene match. The CDR3 nucleotides are TGTGCCAGCAGCTTAGGGAGCGGGGGGGCATATGAGCAGTTCTTC. This encodes CASSLGSGGAYEQFF.

The V call is TRBV13, the J call TRBJ1-1; no definite D call. The CDR3 loop spans 13 amino acids. Trimming stripped 6 bases from V and 2 bases from J, with 10 bases between. Germline values: CDR1 PRHDT, CDR2 FYEKMQ (reference sequence). Written as DNA, the CDR3 is TGTGCCAGCAGGCTCGGGCCCAACACTGAAGCTTTCTTT. It yields the protein CASRLGPNTEAFF.